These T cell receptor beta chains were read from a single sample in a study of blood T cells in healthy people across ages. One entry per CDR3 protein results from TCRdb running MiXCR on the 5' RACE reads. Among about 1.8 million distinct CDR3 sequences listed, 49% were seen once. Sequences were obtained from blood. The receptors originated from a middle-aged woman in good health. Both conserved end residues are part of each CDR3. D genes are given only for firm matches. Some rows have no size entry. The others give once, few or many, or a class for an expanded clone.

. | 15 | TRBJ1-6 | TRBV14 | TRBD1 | CASSQTTGSNSPLHF | TGTGCCAGCAGCCAGACGACAGGGTCGAATTCACCCCTCCACTTT
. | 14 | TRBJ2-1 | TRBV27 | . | CAGSLGRVGNEQFF | TGTGCCGGCAGTTTAGGAAGGGTGGGCAATGAGCAGTTCTTC
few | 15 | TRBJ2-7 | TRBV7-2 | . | CASSPRPGLRYEQYF | TGTGCCAGCAGCCCCCGACCGGGCCTTAGGTACGAGCAGTACTTC
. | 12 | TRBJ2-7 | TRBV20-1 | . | CSARTVPHEQYF | TGCAGTGCCAGAACCGTACCCCACGAGCAGTACTTC
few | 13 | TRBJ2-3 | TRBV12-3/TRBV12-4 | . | CASSPGVGGRQYF | TGTGCCAGCAGCCCCGGGGTAGGAGGGAGGCAGTATTTT
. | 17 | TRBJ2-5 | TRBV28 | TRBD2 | CATKQGSAAGEGETQYF | TGTGCCACAAAACAGGGATCTGCAGCGGGGGAGGGGGAGACCCAGTACTTC
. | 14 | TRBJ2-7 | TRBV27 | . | CASSFQRGGHEQYF | TGTGCCAGCAGTTTTCAGAGGGGTGGGCACGAGCAGTACTTC
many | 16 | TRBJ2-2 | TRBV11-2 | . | CASSSPLGMNTGELFF | TGTGCCAGCAGCTCACCACTAGGGATGAACACCGGGGAGCTGTTTTTT
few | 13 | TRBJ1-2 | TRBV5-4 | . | CASSPVPGYGYTF | TGTGCCAGCAGCCCCGTGCCCGGATATGGCTACACCTTC
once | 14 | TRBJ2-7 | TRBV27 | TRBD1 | CASSHTGQGYEQYF | TGTGCCAGCAGTCACACTGGACAGGGTTACGAGCAGTACTTC
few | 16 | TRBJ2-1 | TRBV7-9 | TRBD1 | CASSSGTGRIFGEQFF | TGTGCCAGCAGTTCCGGGACAGGGCGGATTTTTGGTGAGCAGTTCTTC
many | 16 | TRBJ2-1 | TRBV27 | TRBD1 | CASSPRGQGQNNEQFF | TGTGCCAGCAGTCCGAGAGGACAGGGACAGAACAATGAGCAGTTCTTC
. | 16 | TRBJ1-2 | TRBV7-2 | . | CASSLAGRPGSDGYTF | TGTGCCAGCAGCTTAGCGGGACGGCCGGGGTCGGATGGCTACACCTTC
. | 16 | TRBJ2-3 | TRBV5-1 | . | CASSIQGTRATDTQYF | TGCGCCAGCAGCATCCAGGGGACGAGGGCCACAGATACGCAGTATTTT
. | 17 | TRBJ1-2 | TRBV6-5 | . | CASSYSARIFSNYGYTF | TGTGCCAGCAGTTACTCGGCTAGGATCTTTTCTAACTATGGCTACACCTTC
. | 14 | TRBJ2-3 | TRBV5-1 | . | CASGVGGNGDTQYF | TGCGCCAGCGGAGTTGGGGGGAACGGGGATACGCAGTATTTT
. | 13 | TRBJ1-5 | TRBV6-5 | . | CASSYTRDQPQHF | TGTGCCAGCAGTTATACCAGGGATCAGCCCCAGCATTTT
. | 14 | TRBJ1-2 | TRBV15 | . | CATSGRVMDYGYTF | TGTGCCACCAGCGGCAGGGTAATGGACTATGGCTACACCTTC
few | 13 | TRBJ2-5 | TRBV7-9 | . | CASSAEGQETQYF | TGTGCCAGCAGCGCCGAAGGGCAAGAGACCCAGTACTTC
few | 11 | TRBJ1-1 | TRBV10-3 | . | CAIRGNTEAFF | TGTGCCATCAGGGGGAACACTGAAGCTTTCTTT
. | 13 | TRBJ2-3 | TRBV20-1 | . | CSAKGTRTDTQYF | TGCAGTGCTAAGGGGACCCGCACAGATACGCAGTATTTT
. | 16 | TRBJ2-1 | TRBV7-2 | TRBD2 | CASSLREGIPYNEQFF | TGTGCCAGCAGTCTAAGGGAGGGAATCCCCTACAATGAGCAGTTCTTC
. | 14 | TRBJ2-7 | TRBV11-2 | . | CASSLGSLGFEQYF | TGTGCCAGCAGCTTAGGATCACTGGGATTCGAGCAGTACTTC
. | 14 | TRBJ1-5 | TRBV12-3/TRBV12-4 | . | CASNPGRSDQPQHF | TGTGCCAGCAATCCGGGACGATCCGATCAGCCCCAGCATTTT
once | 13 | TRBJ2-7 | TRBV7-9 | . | CASSFPLKYEQYF | TGTGCCAGCAGCTTCCCCCTCAAATACGAGCAGTACTTC
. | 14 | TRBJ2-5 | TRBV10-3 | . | CAIREEQEGGTQYF | TGTGCCATCAGGGAGGAGCAGGAGGGGGGGACCCAGTACTTC
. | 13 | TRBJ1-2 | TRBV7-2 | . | CASGLTGVGGYTF | TGTGCCAGCGGCTTAACCGGGGTTGGTGGCTACACCTTC
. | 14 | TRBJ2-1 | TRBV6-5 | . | CASSYGGAWNEQFF | TGTGCCAGCAGTTACGGGGGGGCATGGAATGAGCAGTTCTTC
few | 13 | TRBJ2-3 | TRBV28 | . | CASSPSVEHTQYF | TGTGCCAGCAGTCCATCGGTTGAACATACGCAGTATTTT
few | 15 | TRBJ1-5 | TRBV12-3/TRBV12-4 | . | CASSWGDSYNQPQHF | TGTGCCAGCAGTTGGGGTGACAGCTACAATCAGCCCCAGCATTTT
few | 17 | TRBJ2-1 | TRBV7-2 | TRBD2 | CASSLVGGGVSYNEQFF | TGTGCCAGCAGCTTAGTGGGCGGGGGGGTCTCCTACAATGAGCAGTTCTTC
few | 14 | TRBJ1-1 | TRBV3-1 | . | CASIGRASHGEAFF | TGTGCCAGCATCGGCCGGGCCTCCCACGGAGAAGCTTTCTTT
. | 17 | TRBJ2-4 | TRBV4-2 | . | CASSQGVGGIAKNIQYF | TGTGCCAGCAGCCAAGGAGTCGGGGGAATAGCCAAAAACATTCAGTACTTC
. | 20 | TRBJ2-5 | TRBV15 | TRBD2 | CATSRDWGITSGGRGETQYF | TGTGCCACCAGCAGAGACTGGGGAATCACTAGCGGGGGACGGGGTGAGACCCAGTACTTC
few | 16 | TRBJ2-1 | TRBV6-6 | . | CASSYGLLGDYNEQFF | TGTGCCAGCAGTTACGGGTTATTAGGGGATTACAATGAGCAGTTCTTC
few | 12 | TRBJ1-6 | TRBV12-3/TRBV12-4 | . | CASRPDNSPLHF | TGTGCCAGCAGGCCTGATAATTCACCCCTCCACTTT
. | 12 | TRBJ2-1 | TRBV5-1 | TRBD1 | CASSLRQGEQFF | TGCGCCAGCAGCTTGAGACAGGGTGAGCAGTTCTTC
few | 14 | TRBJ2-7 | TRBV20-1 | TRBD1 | CSATKPGQAYEQYF | TGCAGTGCTACTAAACCCGGACAGGCCTACGAGCAGTACTTC
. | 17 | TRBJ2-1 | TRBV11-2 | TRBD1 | CASSPHPDRVSYNEQFF | TGTGCCAGCAGCCCTCACCCGGACAGGGTTTCCTACAATGAGCAGTTCTTC
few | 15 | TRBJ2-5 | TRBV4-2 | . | CASSQDGVQKETQYF | TGTGCCAGCAGCCAAGATGGGGTACAGAAAGAGACCCAGTACTTC
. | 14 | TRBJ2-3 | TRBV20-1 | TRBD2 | CSARLAASTDTQYF | TGCAGTGCTAGACTAGCGGCTAGCACAGATACGCAGTATTTT
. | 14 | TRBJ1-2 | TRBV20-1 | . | CSASALGDNYGYTF | TGCAGTGCTAGCGCCTTAGGGGATAACTATGGCTACACCTTC
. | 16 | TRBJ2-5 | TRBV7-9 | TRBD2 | CASSSLLAGDGETQYF | TGTGCCAGCAGCTCGTTACTAGCGGGGGATGGGGAGACCCAGTACTTC
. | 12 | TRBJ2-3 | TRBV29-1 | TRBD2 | CSVRRGADTQYF | TGCAGCGTCCGACGGGGGGCAGATACGCAGTATTTT
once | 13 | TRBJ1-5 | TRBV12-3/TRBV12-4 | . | CASRLRGNQPQHF | TGTGCCAGCAGGTTGCGGGGCAATCAGCCCCAGCATTTT
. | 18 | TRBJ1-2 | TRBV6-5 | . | CASSYRPTGRGRRYGYTF | TGTGCCAGCAGTTACCGTCCAACCGGACGGGGACGACGCTATGGCTACACCTTC
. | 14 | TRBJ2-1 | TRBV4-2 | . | CASSPLASYNEQFF | TGTGCCAGCAGCCCGCTAGCGTCCTACAATGAGCAGTTCTTC
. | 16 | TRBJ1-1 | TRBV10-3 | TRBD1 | CAISESDRGLVAEAFF | TGTGCCATCAGTGAGTCTGACAGGGGGTTGGTCGCTGAAGCTTTCTTT
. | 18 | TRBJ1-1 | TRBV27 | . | CASSLRSNFGRYNAEAFF | TGTGCCAGCAGTTTACGTTCGAACTTTGGGAGGTACAACGCTGAAGCTTTCTTT
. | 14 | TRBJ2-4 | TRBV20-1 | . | CSARRGGLTDIQYF | TGCAGTGCTAGAAGGGGGGGACTCACCGACATTCAGTACTTC
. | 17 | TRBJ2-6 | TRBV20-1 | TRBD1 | CSARDHRGNSGANVLTF | TGCAGTGCTAGAGATCACAGGGGGAACTCTGGGGCCAACGTCCTGACTTTC
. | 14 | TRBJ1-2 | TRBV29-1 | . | CSVDAREYNYGYTF | TGCAGCGTTGACGCGCGGGAGTACAACTATGGCTACACCTTC
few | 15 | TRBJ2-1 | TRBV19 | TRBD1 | CASSNGQGAWNEQFF | TGTGCCAGTAGTAATGGGCAGGGGGCTTGGAATGAGCAGTTCTTC